This paragraph covers one TCR beta chain sequence. Its antigen is not identified. CD8 cells regarded as naive lacked CD45RO, were positively chosen for CCR7, and omitted terminally differentiated effector memory CD45RA+ cells. Donors were healthy HIV-negative adults without recent acute infections or vaccinations. Sequenced by immunoSEQ multiplex PCR; TCRdb stores in-frame clones only, minus some. Among about 580,000 clones listed, 98% were seen once. This specimen belongs to a study of shared clonotypes between healthy human individuals. Broader study findings: The sole specimen, blood, was sampled, and tissue repertoires likely differ. Shared clonotypes: about 5.3% naive CD4, under 4% naive CD8, less than 2.5% memory CD4, about 0.4% memory CD8.

V was cut by 7 bases and J by 2 bases, with 11 bases left in between. The CDR3 sequence is 14 residues long. Germline V gene lookup returns CDR1 MNHNS and CDR2 SASEGT. This TCR came from a man aged 25-40 years in good health. The specimen sequenced was naive CD8+ T cells sorted from blood. The V and J genes are TRBV6-1 and TRBJ2-2, with D perhaps matching TRBD1 or TRBD2 (5 bases each). The CDR3 region has the DNA TGTGCCAGCAATACGGGGCCTAACACCGGGGAGCTGTTTTTT. Protein sequence: CASNTGPNTGELFF.